Shown below are 20 T cell receptor beta chains from a single sample sequenced in a study of T-cell memory formation after mild COVID-19. One entry per CDR3 protein results from TCRdb running MiXCR on the 5' RACE reads. The table includes 150,000 to 200,000 distinct CDR3 sequences, 16% detected once. Sequences were obtained from PBMCs or a T cell subset sorted from them (not recorded which). These receptors were collected from an adult woman who had mild COVID-19 (a few samples of this study predate the infection). Cell type and time point are not known.

The chain joins TRBV5-5 to TRBJ2-7; D gene unclear. The CDR3 loop spans 14 amino acids. CDR1 is SGHKS, CDR2 YYEKEE, per germline (reference sequence). The V gene lost 0 bases and the J gene lost 1 base, with 8 bases spanning the gap. The CDR3 spells CASSLGVLSYEQYF. The CDR3 DNA is TGTGCCAGCAGCTTGGGGGTCCTGTCCTACGAGCAGTACTTC. Variable domain in full (rest from reference TRBV5-5 and TRBJ2-7): DAGVTQSPTHLIKTRGQQVTLRCSPISGHKSVSWYQQVLGQGPQFIFQYYEKEERGRGNFPDRFSARQFPNYSSELNVNALLLGDSALYLCASSLGVLSYEQYFGPGTRLTVT.

This chain links TRBV30 with TRBJ2-5, with D possibly TRBD1 on 5 matching bases. V gave up 2 bases and J gave up 3 bases, with 10 bases separating them. Germline lookup yields CDR1 GTSNPN and CDR2 SVGIG (reference sequence). CDR3 length: 13 residues. The CDR3 DNA is TGTGCCTGGAGTAGGAGACAGAAAGAGACCCAGTACTTC. It specifies CAWSRRQKETQYF.

The V call is TRBV7-2, the J call TRBJ2-2; 8 bases fit TRBD2. The CDR3 consists of 14 residues. Per germline, CDR1 SGHTA and CDR2 FQGNSA. V dropped 4 bases and J dropped 9; count of bases not matched to a gene: 7. The CDR3, as DNA: TGTGCCAGCAGCTCAATCGGGGGGGCGAGGGAGCTGTTTTTT. Amino acids: CASSSIGGARELFF.

J is TRBJ2-1 and V is TRBV2; 13 bases fit TRBD2. The trim removed 6 bases at V and 6 bases at J, leaving 2 bases unmatched. There are 14 residues in the CDR3. CDR1 and CDR2 from the germline V gene are SNHLY and FYNNEI. The CDR3 DNA follows: TGTGCCAGCAGGGGGACTAGCGGGGCCAATGAGCAGTTCTTC. As protein: CASRGTSGANEQFF.

The chain carries TRBV5-1 and TRBJ1-5, with a possible D match to TRBD1 (5 bases). The CDR3 runs to 14 residues. Looked up from germline, CDR1 is SGHRS and CDR2 is YFSETQ. The V gene lost 0 bases and the J gene lost 4 bases, with 8 bases spanning the gap. The CDR3 coding sequence is TGCGCCAGCAGCTTGGGGGACCCTAATCAGCCCCAGCATTTT. The encoded protein is CASSLGDPNQPQHF.

This clonotype occurred a few times. The chain carries TRBV4-1 and TRBJ2-3; 12 positions agree with TRBD2. Trimming took 6 bases from V and 2 from J; bases not matched to a gene: 6. Germline lookup yields CDR1 MGHRA and CDR2 YSYEKL. The CDR3 contains 16 residues. The CDR3 reads CASRHRTSGNTDTQYF. Written as DNA, the CDR3 is TGCGCCAGCAGACACAGGACTAGCGGGAACACAGATACGCAGTATTTT.

This clonotype was seen a few times. Here the CDR3 reads CASKREAGELFF. CDR3 sequence (DNA): TGTGCCAGCAAAAGGGAGGCCGGAGAACTGTTTTTT. The chain carries TRBV12-3 or TRBV12-4 and TRBJ1-4; unclear D gene. V shed 7 bases and J shed 12 bases, with 15 bases lying between them. The CDR3 is 12 residues long.

The chain is built from TRBV24-1 and TRBJ1-2; no clear D gene. This CDR3 has 13 residues. Germline CDR1 is KGHDR and CDR2 is SFDVKD. V shed 3 bases and J shed 7 bases, with 11 bases lying between them. CDR3 DNA: TGTGCCACCAGTGATCACGGGGTTTCTGGCTACACCTTC. Amino acid sequence: CATSDHGVSGYTF.

This clonotype was found a few times. The rearrangement links TRBV5-5 to TRBJ2-7; 8 bases fit TRBD2. V was clipped by 2 bases and J by 4 bases; unmatched bases: 8. The CDR3 is 15 amino acids. Germline CDR1 reads SGHKS; CDR2 reads YYEKEE (reference sequence). CDR3 sequence reads: CASSLDGLAEYEQYF. CDR3 nucleotides: TGTGCCAGCAGCTTAGACGGACTAGCAGAATACGAGCAGTACTTC.

This clonotype was found a few times. This chain connects TRBV7-3 to TRBJ2-3; unclear D gene. Germline V gene lookup returns CDR1 SGHTA and CDR2 FQGTGA. Trimming stripped 5 bases from V and 2 bases from J, with 8 bases between. The CDR3 loop spans 13 amino acids. The CDR3 region is CASSPKPTDTQYF. DNA for the CDR3: TGTGCCAGCAGCCCCAAACCCACAGATACGCAGTATTTT.

This clonotype was counted ten times or more. The chain employs TRBV7-2 and TRBJ2-1; 10 nucleotides agree with TRBD2. The V gene's germline CDR1 is SGHTA and CDR2 FQGNSA. V shed 4 bases and J 6 bases; nucleotides not matched to a gene: 6. This CDR3 region has 15 residues. The DNA of the CDR3 is TGTGCCAGCAGCTCCAGCGGGGGGGCCTTCAATGAGCAGTTCTTC. Encoded protein: CASSSSGGAFNEQFF.

The chain is built from TRBV5-1 and TRBJ1-1; 7 bases match TRBD1. Germline lookup yields CDR1 SGHRS and CDR2 YFSETQ. V lost 5 bases, J lost 5 bases, and 15 bases stayed unmatched. The length of the CDR3 is 16 residues. The CDR3 sequence: CASREQPTGIMTEAFF. Here the CDR3 DNA reads TGCGCCAGCAGAGAACAACCGACAGGGATTATGACTGAAGCTTTCTTT.

This clonotype came up many times. This chain uses TRBV20-1 with TRBJ2-5; D is unresolved. Germline assignment: CDR1 DFQATT and CDR2 SNEGSKA (reference sequence). This CDR3 spans 14 amino acids. Trimming pared 4 bases from V and 2 bases from J, leaving 14 bases between. The CDR3 sequence is CSANPKGRQETQYF. As DNA, the CDR3 is TGCAGTGCTAACCCGAAGGGCAGGCAAGAGACCCAGTACTTC.

CDR3: CASSLRESSYNEQFF. CDR3 in DNA: TGTGCCAGCAGCTTACGAGAGAGCTCCTACAATGAGCAGTTCTTC. The chain joins TRBV7-3 to TRBJ2-1; D unresolved. Trimming pared 2 bases from V and 0 bases from J, leaving 8 bases between. The CDR3 has 15 residues. The V gene's germline CDR1 is SGHTA and CDR2 FQGTGA. The variable domain in full, with the rest retrieved from reference TRBV7-3 and TRBJ2-1, is GAGVSQTPSNKVTEKGKYVELRCDPISGHTALYWYRQSLGQGPEFLIYFQGTGAADDSGLPNDRFFAVRPEGSVSTLKIQRTERGDSAVYLCASSLRESSYNEQFFGPGTRLTVL.

V and J are TRBV10-3 and TRBJ1-1; D unresolved. The length of the CDR3 is 13 residues. Germline CDR1 and CDR2: ENHRY and SYGVKD. The ends were cut back, 3 bases at V and 3 bases at J, with 8 bases in the middle. CDR3 protein: CAISDDVYTEAFF. In DNA form, the CDR3 reads TGTGCCATCAGTGACGACGTTTACACTGAAGCTTTCTTT.

The chain carries TRBV15 and TRBJ2-4; the D is unclear. Germline V gene sequence: CDR1 LNHNV, CDR2 YYDKDF (reference sequence). There are 13 residues in the CDR3. Trimming left V 3 bases short and J 6 bases short, with 9 bases between. CDR3 sequence: CATSRGPRNIQYF. CDR3 sequence (DNA): TGTGCCACCAGCAGGGGTCCTCGAAACATTCAGTACTTC.

This clonotype was recorded a few times. The chain is built from TRBV15 and TRBJ1-2; D ambiguous. V was clipped by 0 bases and J by 7 bases, with 12 bases between them. This CDR3 spans 14 amino acids. The germline CDR1 and CDR2 sequences are LNHNV and YYDKDF (reference sequence). Written as DNA, the CDR3 is TGTGCCACCAGCAGAGATCGAATTTCCATTGGCTACACCTTC. Translated: CATSRDRISIGYTF.

This clonotype was counted only a few times. V usage is TRBV20-1 and J usage is TRBJ1-3, with D unclear. The germline gives CDR1 DFQATT, CDR2 SNEGSKA (reference sequence). The CDR3 is 12 residues long. Between the trimmed V and J ends, which lost 6 bases and 4 bases, there was a span of 10 bases. The CDR3: CSAGSAGNTIYF. The CDR3 DNA reads as TGCAGTGCCGGGAGTGCCGGAAACACCATATATTTT.

This clonotype was detected ten times or more. V usage is TRBV9 and J usage is TRBJ2-3, with D perhaps TRBD1 (6 bases). CDR1 and CDR2 from the germline V gene are SGDLS and YYNGEE. The CDR3 is made up of 16 amino acids. Trimming cost V 0 bases and J 2 bases, with 13 bases left between them. Written as DNA, the CDR3 is TGTGCCAGCAGCGTAGTTGGACAGATGGCCACAGATACGCAGTATTTT. Translating gives CASSVVGQMATDTQYF.

This clonotype was seen at least ten times. V gene TRBV27 combines with J gene TRBJ2-2; 7 nucleotides line up with TRBD1. The germline gives CDR1 MNHEY, CDR2 SMNVEV (reference sequence). The CDR3 has 15 amino acids. With V trimmed by 6 bases and J by 1 base, 5 bases remained unmatched. CDR3: CASRPRGLNTGELFF. CDR3 sequence (DNA): TGTGCCAGCAGGCCCAGGGGGTTGAACACCGGGGAGCTGTTTTTT.